This T cell receptor beta chain derives from a study of OX40 agonist ivuxolimab in advanced cancers. The CDR3 contains 15 residues. Germline-derived CDR1 and CDR2 are LGHNA and YNFKEQ. J lost 0 bases, V lost 5 bases, and 7 bases had no gene match. Here immunoSEQ multiplex PCR was the method, and the copy in TCRdb shows in-frame clones only, minus some. The sample consists of fewer than 85,000 clones, around 90% of them appearing once. The sequences come from CD4+ or CD8+ T cells sorted from blood, collected in a trial of the OX40 agonist ivuxolimab. This receptor was taken from an adult with an advanced solid tumor such as melanoma, head and neck, liver or kidney cancer. The chain carries TRBV4-2 and TRBJ2-7, with 7 bases aligning to TRBD2. The CDR3: CASSSLGTNSYEQYF. CDR3 in DNA: TGTGCCAGCAGCTCCCTCGGGACTAACTCCTACGAGCAGTACTTC.